The subject of this entry is one T cell receptor (beta chain). The antigen remains unidentified. Indicated time point: persistent/refractory GD, antithyroid drugs over 5 years with positive TRAb. Generation of the TCR library employed RNA extracted from PBMCs. Into tubes containing EDTA, approximately 9 milliliters of peripheral blood were drawn. Arm-PCR of CDR3 regions and iRepertoire HTBI primers were the basis on which TCR beta libraries were built. TCRdb recomputed calls from the multiplex PCR reads with MiXCR, one row per CDR3 protein. In the table there are around 460,000 distinct CDR3 sequences, around a fifth of which are singletons. The CDR3 is 16 amino acids. With 3 bases clipped from V and 2 bases from J, the junction kept 6 bases outside the gene matches. CDR1 and CDR2 from the germline V gene are ENHRY and SYGVKD. This entry belongs to a study of regulatory T cells in long-lasting Graves disease.

Findings and caveats of the study: The work looked only at peripheral blood and did not look at thyroid tissue. Compared with new cases, persistent Graves' patients showed reduced TCR diversity.

J is TRBJ2-2 and V is TRBV10-3; TRBD2 aligns across 7 bases. This sequence was found in a female donor with Graves disease. This material consisted of peripheral blood mononuclear cells (PBMCs), taken when the disease was refractory, from a patient treated with antithyroid drugs. Here the CDR3 DNA reads TGTGCCATCAGTGAACTGGGAGGGGAAAACACCGGGGAGCTGTTTTTT. Protein product: CAISELGGENTGELFF.